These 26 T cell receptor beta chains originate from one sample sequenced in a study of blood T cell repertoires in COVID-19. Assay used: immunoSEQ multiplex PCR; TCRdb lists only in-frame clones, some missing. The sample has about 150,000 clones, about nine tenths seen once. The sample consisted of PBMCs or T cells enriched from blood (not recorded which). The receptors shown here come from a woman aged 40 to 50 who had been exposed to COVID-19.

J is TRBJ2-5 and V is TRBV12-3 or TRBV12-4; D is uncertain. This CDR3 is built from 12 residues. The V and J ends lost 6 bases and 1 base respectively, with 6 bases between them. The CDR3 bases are TGTGCCAGCAGCGAGGCCCAAGAGACCCAGTACTTC. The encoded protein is CASSEAQETQYF.

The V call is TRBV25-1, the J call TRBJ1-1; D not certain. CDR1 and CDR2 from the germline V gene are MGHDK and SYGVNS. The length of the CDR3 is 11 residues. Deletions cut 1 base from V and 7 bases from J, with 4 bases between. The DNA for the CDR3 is TGTGCCAGCAGTGAATCAATTGAAGCTTTCTTT. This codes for CASSESIEAFF.

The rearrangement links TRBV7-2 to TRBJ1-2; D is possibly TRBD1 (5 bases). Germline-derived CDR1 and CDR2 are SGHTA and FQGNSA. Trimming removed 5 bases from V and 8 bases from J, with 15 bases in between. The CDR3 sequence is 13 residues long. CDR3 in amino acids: CASSPTAGKGYTF. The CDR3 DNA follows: TGTGCCAGCAGCCCAACGGCAGGGAAAGGCTACACCTTC.

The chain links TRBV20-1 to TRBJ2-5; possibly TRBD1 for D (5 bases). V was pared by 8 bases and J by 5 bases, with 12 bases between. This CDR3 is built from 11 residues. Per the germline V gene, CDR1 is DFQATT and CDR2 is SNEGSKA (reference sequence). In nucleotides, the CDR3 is TGCAGTAGCAGGGTTCAGGAGACCCAGTACTTC. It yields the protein CSSRVQETQYF.

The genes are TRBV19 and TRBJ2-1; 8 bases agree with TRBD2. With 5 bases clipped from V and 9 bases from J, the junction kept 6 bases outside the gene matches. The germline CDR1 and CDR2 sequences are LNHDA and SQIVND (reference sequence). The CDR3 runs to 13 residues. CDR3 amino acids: CASSVGTRSEQFF. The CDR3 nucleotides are TGTGCCAGTAGTGTCGGGACTAGATCTGAGCAGTTCTTC.

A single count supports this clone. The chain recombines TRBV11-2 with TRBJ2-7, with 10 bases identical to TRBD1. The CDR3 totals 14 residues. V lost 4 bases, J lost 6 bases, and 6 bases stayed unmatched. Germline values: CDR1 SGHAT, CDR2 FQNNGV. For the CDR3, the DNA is TGTGCCAGCAGCTCCCCGGGACAGGGGTTCGAGCAGTACTTC. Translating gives CASSSPGQGFEQYF. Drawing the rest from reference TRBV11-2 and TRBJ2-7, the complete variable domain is EAGVAQSPRYKIIEKRQSVAFWCNPISGHATLYWYQQILGQGPKLLIQFQNNGVVDDSQLPKDRFSAERLKGVDSTLKIQPAKLEDSAVYLCASSSPGQGFEQYFGPGTRLTVT.

The chain's CDR3 is CASSIATPKVDSPLHF. DNA of the CDR3: TGTGCCAGTAGTATAGCGACTCCAAAAGTCGATTCACCCCTCCACTTT. The chain joins TRBV19 to TRBJ1-6; D not certain. The CDR3 is 16 amino acids. V was cut by 1 base and J by 8 bases, with 15 bases left in between. CDR1 LNHDA and CDR2 SQIVND come from the germline V gene (reference sequence).

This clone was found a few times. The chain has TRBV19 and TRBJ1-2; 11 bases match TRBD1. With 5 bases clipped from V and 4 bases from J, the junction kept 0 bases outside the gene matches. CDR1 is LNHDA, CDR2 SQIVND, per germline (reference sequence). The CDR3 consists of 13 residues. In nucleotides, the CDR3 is TGTGCCAGTAGTGGGACAGGGGGCTATGGCTACACCTTC. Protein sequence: CASSGTGGYGYTF.

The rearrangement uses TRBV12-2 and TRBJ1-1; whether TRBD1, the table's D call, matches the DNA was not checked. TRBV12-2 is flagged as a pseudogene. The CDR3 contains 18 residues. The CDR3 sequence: CASRLWDRLQWVNTEAFF. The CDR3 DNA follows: TGTGCAAGTCGCCTATGGGACAGGCTCCAGTGGGTGAACACTGAAGCTTTCTTT.

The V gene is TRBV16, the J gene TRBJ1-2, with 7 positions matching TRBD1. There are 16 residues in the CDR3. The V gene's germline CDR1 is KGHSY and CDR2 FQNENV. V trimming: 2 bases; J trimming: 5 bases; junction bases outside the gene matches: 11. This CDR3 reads CASSQRSGQATYGYTF. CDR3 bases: TGTGCCAGCAGCCAACGCTCTGGACAGGCGACGTATGGCTACACCTTC.

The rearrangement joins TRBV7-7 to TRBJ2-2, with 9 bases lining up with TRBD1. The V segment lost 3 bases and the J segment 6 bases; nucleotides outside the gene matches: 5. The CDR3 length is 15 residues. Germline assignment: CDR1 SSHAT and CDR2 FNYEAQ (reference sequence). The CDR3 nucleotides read TGTGCCAGCAGCTTGCAAACAGGGGGCCCCGGGGAGCTGTTTTTT. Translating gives CASSLQTGGPGELFF.

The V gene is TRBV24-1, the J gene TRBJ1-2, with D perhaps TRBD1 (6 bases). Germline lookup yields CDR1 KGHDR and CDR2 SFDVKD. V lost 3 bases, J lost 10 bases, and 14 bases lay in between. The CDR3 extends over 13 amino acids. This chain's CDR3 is CATSDEWDTNYTF. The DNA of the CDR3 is TGTGCCACCAGTGATGAATGGGACACGAACTACACCTTC.

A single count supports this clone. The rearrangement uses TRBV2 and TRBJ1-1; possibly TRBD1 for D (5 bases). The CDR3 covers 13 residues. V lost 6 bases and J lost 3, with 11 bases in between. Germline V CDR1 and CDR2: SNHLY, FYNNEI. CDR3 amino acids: CASRDDSYTEAFF. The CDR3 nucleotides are TGTGCCAGCAGGGACGACAGTTACACTGAAGCTTTCTTT.

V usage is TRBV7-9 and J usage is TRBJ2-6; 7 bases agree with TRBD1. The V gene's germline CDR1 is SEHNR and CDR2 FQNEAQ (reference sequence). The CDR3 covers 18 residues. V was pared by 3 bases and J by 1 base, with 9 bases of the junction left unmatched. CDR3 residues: CASSFYRSGGSGANVLTF. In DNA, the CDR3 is TGTGCCAGCAGCTTCTATAGGTCAGGGGGATCTGGGGCCAACGTCCTGACTTTC.

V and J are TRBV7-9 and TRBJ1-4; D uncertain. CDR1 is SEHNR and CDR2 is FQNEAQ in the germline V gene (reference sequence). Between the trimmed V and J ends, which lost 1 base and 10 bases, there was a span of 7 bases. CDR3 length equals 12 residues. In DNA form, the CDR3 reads TGTGCCAGCAGCTTAGAGGCAGGAAAACTGTTTTTT. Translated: CASSLEAGKLFF.

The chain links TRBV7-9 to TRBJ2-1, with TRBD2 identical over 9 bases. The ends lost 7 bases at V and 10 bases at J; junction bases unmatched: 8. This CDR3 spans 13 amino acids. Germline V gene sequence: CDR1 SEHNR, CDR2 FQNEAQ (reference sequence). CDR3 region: CASMLAGEYEQFF. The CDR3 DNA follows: TGTGCCAGCATGTTAGCGGGAGAGTACGAGCAGTTCTTC.

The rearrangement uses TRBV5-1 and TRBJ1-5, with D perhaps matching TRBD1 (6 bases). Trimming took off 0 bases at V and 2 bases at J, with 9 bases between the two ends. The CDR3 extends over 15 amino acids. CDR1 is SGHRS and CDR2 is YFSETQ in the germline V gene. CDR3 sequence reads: CASSLEAGGNQPQHF. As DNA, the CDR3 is TGCGCCAGCAGCTTGGAGGCAGGGGGCAATCAGCCCCAGCATTTT.

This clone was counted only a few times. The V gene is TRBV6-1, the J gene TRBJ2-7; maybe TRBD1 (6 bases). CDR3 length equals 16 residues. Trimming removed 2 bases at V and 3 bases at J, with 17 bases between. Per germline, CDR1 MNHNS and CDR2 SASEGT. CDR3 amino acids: CASSEPGADSGYEQYF. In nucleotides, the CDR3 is TGTGCCAGCAGTGAACCTGGAGCGGACAGCGGCTACGAGCAGTACTTC.

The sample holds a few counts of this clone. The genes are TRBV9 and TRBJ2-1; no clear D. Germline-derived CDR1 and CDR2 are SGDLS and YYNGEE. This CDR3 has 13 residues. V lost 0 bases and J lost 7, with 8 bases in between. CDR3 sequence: CASSVGTQNEQFF. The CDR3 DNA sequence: TGTGCCAGCAGCGTAGGAACCCAGAATGAGCAGTTCTTC.

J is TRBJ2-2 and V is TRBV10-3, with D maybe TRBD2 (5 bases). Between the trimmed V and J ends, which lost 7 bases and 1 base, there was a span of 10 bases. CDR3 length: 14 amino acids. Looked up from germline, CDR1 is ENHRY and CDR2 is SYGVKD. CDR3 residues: CAIKTLENTGELFF. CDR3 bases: TGTGCCATCAAAACACTAGAGAACACCGGGGAGCTGTTTTTT.

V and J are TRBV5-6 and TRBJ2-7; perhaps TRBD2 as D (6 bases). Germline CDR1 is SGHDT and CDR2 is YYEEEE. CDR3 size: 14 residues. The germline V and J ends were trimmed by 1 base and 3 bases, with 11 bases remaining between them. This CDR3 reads CASSLPGELYEQYF. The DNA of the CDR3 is TGTGCCAGCAGCTTGCCGGGGGAACTCTACGAGCAGTACTTC.

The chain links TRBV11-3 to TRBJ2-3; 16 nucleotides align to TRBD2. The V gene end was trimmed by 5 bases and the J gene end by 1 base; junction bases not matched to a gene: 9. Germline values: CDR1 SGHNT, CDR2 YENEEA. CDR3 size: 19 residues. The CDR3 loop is CASSPGLAGGPIGTDTQYF. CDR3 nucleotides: TGTGCCAGCAGCCCGGGACTAGCGGGAGGGCCAATAGGCACAGATACGCAGTATTTT. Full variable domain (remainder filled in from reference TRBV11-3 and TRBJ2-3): EAGVVQSPRYKIIEKKQPVAFWCNPISGHNTLYWYLQNLGQGPELLIRYENEEAVDDSQLPKDRFSAERLKGVDSTLKIQPAELGDSAVYLCASSPGLAGGPIGTDTQYFGPGTRLTVL.

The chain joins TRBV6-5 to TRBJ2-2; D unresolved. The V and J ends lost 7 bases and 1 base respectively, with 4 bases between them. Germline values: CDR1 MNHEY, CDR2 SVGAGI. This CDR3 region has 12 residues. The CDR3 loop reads CASTGNTGELFF. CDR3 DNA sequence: TGTGCCAGCACAGGGAACACCGGGGAGCTGTTTTTT.

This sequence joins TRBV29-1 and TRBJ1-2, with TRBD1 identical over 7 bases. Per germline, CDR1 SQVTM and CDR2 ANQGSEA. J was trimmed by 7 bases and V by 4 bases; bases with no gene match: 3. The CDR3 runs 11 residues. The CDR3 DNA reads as TGCAGCGTTGTACAGGGGCCTGGCTACACCTTC. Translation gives CSVVQGPGYTF.

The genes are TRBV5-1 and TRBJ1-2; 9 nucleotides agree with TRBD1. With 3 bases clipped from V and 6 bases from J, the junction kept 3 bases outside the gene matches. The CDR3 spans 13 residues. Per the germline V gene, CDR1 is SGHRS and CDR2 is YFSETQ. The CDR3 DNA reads TGCGCCAGCAGCTGGGGACAGGGCAATGGCTACACCTTC. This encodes CASSWGQGNGYTF. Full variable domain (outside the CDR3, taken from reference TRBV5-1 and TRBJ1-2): KAGVTQTPRYLIKTRGQQVTLSCSPISGHRSVSWYQQTPGQGLQFLFEYFSETQRNKGNFPGRFSGRQFSNSRSEMNVSTLELGDSALYLCASSWGQGNGYTFGSGTRLTVV.

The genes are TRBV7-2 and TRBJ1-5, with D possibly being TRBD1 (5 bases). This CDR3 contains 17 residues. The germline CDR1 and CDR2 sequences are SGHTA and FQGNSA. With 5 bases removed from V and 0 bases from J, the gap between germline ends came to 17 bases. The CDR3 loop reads CASSPYKTDYSNQPQHF. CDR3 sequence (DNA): TGTGCCAGCAGCCCATATAAGACAGATTATAGCAATCAGCCCCAGCATTTT.